This T cell receptor (beta chain) stems from a study of blood T cells in healthy people across ages. Concerning this clonotype: Antigen specificity is unknown.

With a J-beta primer mix and a sample-barcoded 5' primer, a second PCR ran about 7 to 12 cycles. TCRdb ran MiXCR on the 5' RACE reads and lists one entry per CDR3 protein. The sample has approximately 1.5 million distinct CDR3 sequences, less than 45% seen once. CDR1 MNHEY and CDR2 SMNVEV come from the germline V gene (reference sequence). This CDR3 comprises 13 residues. Trimming stripped 3 bases from V and 11 bases from J, with 16 bases between. Study results and caveats: CMV infection status of these donors was not known. Older age went with lower TCR beta diversity per million T cells, in a roughly linear way. Both naive CD4+ cell counts and diversity were greater in long-lived donors than in aged donors.

The chain combines TRBV27 with TRBJ1-1; TRBD1 is a possible D gene (6 bases). The source material was blood. This sequence originates from a woman aged 18-29 years in good health. CDR3 in DNA: TGTGCCAGCAGTTTCGGACAGCGGGGGGACGCTTTCTTT. This encodes CASSFGQRGDAFF.